This record concerns one T cell receptor (beta chain) sequence. No antigen is known for it. The repertoire was sequenced with immunoSEQ multiplex PCR; TCRdb's copy has only in-frame clones and lacks some. This table holds millions of clones, roughly 93% found once. The CDR3 loop spans 18 amino acids. Germline V gene data show CDR1 as KGHSH and CDR2 as LQKENI. The J segment lost 1 base and the V segment lost 3 bases, leaving 12 bases of the junction unmatched. These data are taken from a study of shared clonotypes between healthy human individuals. Points from the study as a whole: It was the non-shared clonotypes that had lower generation probabilities than clonotypes shared by all four donors.

The chain employs TRBV18 and TRBJ2-7; 10 positions agree with TRBD1. The sequence came from a man aged 18 to 29 in good health. Some clones in this sample may be carry-over from other donors' samples. The sequenced sample was naive CD4+ T cells from PBMCs. Stated subset: CD45RA+ positively selected. CDR3 in DNA: TGTGCCAGCTCACCGTCTTGGGACCGGGACAGGGGATCCTACGAGCAGTACTTC. It specifies CASSPSWDRDRGSYEQYF.